One and the same sample provided the 24 T cell receptor beta chains below, sequenced in a study of spatial heterogeneity in lung cancer. Indicated time point: sample taken at primary tumor resection. MiXCR, run by TCRdb on the 5' RACE reads, gives a single entry per CDR3 protein. The sample includes around 10,000 distinct CDR3 sequences, roughly 3.6% seen only once; the top ten take 40% to 65%. Sequencing was performed on PBMCs, taken at surgery. Source of these receptors: a female donor with early-stage non-small cell lung cancer.

This clonotype was seen repeatedly, ten times or more. This chain joins TRBV28 and TRBJ2-1, with 12 positions matching TRBD2. Trimming at V came to 6 bases and at J to 8 bases, leaving 5 bases not matched to a gene. Germline lookup yields CDR1 MDHEN and CDR2 SYDVKM. The CDR3 is made up of 14 amino acids. The CDR3 DNA is TGTGCCAGCAGGGGACTAGCGGGTCACGATGAGCAGTTCTTC. Its translation is CASRGLAGHDEQFF.

This clonotype was observed a few times. V is TRBV20-1 and J is TRBJ2-2, with 8 nucleotides matching TRBD2. The CDR3 sequence is 15 residues long. Germline V lookup: CDR1 DFQATT, CDR2 SNEGSKA (reference sequence). The ends lost 6 bases at V and 5 bases at J; junction bases unmatched: 11. CDR3: CSAKRSGSGTGELFF. The CDR3 DNA sequence: TGCAGTGCCAAAAGGAGCGGGAGCGGGACCGGGGAGCTGTTTTTT.

Many counts were recorded for this clonotype. The V and J genes are TRBV7-2 and TRBJ2-1, with D maybe TRBD2 (5 bases). The V gene's germline CDR1 is SGHTA and CDR2 FQGNSA. The V and J ends lost 2 bases and 6 bases respectively, with 17 bases between them. CDR3 size: 16 residues. Written as DNA, the CDR3 is TGTGCCAGCAGCTTATATGCTAGCAATGGTGTCAATGAGCAGTTCTTC. Translation: CASSLYASNGVNEQFF.

This clonotype was recorded many times. The chain has TRBV28 and TRBJ2-3; a possible D gene is TRBD1 (6 bases). Germline CDR1 reads MDHEN; CDR2 reads SYDVKM. The CDR3 consists of 13 residues. CDR3 in DNA: TGTGCAACAGGGCCCCCTAGCACAGATACGCAGTATTTT. This sequence encodes CATGPPSTDTQYF.

In this sample, this clonotype turned up many times. The V gene is TRBV29-1, the J gene TRBJ1-1; no definite D call. V was pared by 3 bases and J by 0 bases, with 11 bases between. CDR1 SQVTM and CDR2 ANQGSEA come from the germline V gene. This CDR3 region has 14 residues. The CDR3 region is CSVDRSNMNTEAFF. In nucleotides, the CDR3 is TGCAGCGTTGACAGATCCAACATGAACACTGAAGCTTTCTTT.

The genes are TRBV9 and TRBJ2-1, with 10 nucleotides matching TRBD1. J lost 4 bases, V lost 0 bases, and 1 base had no gene match. Germline CDR1 reads SGDLS; CDR2 reads YYNGEE. The CDR3 runs 15 residues. The CDR3 loop is CASSVAGQGYNEQFF. The CDR3 DNA follows: TGTGCCAGCAGCGTAGCGGGACAGGGGTACAATGAGCAGTTCTTC.

At least ten counts were recorded for this clonotype. The chain has TRBV7-9 and TRBJ2-1; D perhaps matches TRBD2 (5 bases). This CDR3 has 14 amino acids. The germline V and J ends were trimmed by 1 base and 9 bases, with 13 bases remaining between them. CDR1 SEHNR and CDR2 FQNEAQ come from the germline V gene (reference sequence). Here the CDR3 reads CASSLDRPGGEQFF. The CDR3 nucleotides read TGTGCCAGCAGCTTAGATCGACCCGGAGGTGAGCAGTTCTTC. The complete variable domain, with remaining parts taken from reference TRBV7-9 and TRBJ2-1, reads DTGVSQNPRHKITKRGQNVTFRCDPISEHNRLYWYRQTLGQGPEFLTYFQNEAQLEKSRLLSDRFSAERPKGSFSTLEIQRTEQGDSAMYLCASSLDRPGGEQFFGPGTRLTVL.

DNA of the CDR3: TGTGCCAGCAGCCATCCTCCGGGACTAGCGGGAGGAACTGAGCAGTTCTTC. The encoded protein is CASSHPPGLAGGTEQFF. J is TRBJ2-1 and V is TRBV3-1; TRBD2 agrees at 15 bases. CDR3 length: 17 residues. In germline, CDR1 is LGHDT, CDR2 YNNKEL (reference sequence). With V trimmed by 3 bases and J by 9 bases, 9 bases remained unmatched.

This clonotype came up a few times. This chain links TRBV20-1 with TRBJ2-2; the D is unclear. CDR3 size: 14 residues. Trimming removed 6 bases at V and 5 bases at J, with 16 bases between. Germline V gives CDR1 DFQATT, CDR2 SNEGSKA (reference sequence). This CDR3 reads CSAPRLAGTGELFF. The CDR3, as DNA: TGCAGTGCCCCTAGACTGGCTGGGACCGGGGAGCTGTTTTTT.

This clonotype was recorded at least ten times. The chain joins TRBV6-5 to TRBJ2-2; D is possibly TRBD2 (5 bases). CDR3 length: 13 amino acids. The germline V gene has CDR1 MNHEY and CDR2 SVGAGI. The ends were cut back, 2 bases at V and 5 bases at J, with 6 bases in the middle. The CDR3: CASSYPGTGELFF. CDR3 DNA: TGTGCCAGCAGTTACCCGGGGACCGGGGAGCTGTTTTTT.

This clonotype showed up many times. The chain's CDR3 is CASSSANEQFF. The CDR3 bases are TGTGCCAGCAGCTCGGCCAATGAGCAGTTCTTC. This chain joins TRBV5-4 and TRBJ2-1, with no clear D. CDR1 SGHNT and CDR2 YYREEE come from the germline V gene (reference sequence). Trimming cost V 3 bases and J 6 bases, with 4 bases left between them. This CDR3 is 11 amino acids long.

This clonotype was recorded a few times. V is TRBV7-2 and J is TRBJ1-2, with D perhaps matching TRBD1 (6 bases). Deletions cut 1 base from V and 4 bases from J, with 10 bases between. Germline lookup yields CDR1 SGHTA and CDR2 FQGNSA. The CDR3 is made up of 14 amino acids. CDR3 nucleotide sequence: TGTGCCAGCAGCTTAGGGGGGGCCGTCTATGGCTACACCTTC. This translates into CASSLGGAVYGYTF. The full variable domain, in which reference TRBV7-2 and TRBJ1-2 provide the parts outside the CDR3, is GAGVSQSPSNKVTEKGKDVELRCDPISGHTALYWYRQSLGQGLEFLIYFQGNSAPDKSGLPSDRFSAERTGGSVSTLTIQRTQQEDSAVYLCASSLGGAVYGYTFGSGTRLTVV.

This clonotype was picked up a small number of times. This chain connects TRBV5-4 to TRBJ2-6; the D is unclear. CDR1 and CDR2 (germline): SGHNT, YYREEE (reference sequence). V lost 0 bases and J 0 bases, leaving 1 base between the germline ends. The CDR3 loop spans 14 amino acids. The CDR3 nucleotides read TGTGCCAGCAGCTTGGACTCTGGGGCCAACGTCCTGACTTTC. Translated, it gives CASSLDSGANVLTF. Supplemented by reference TRBV5-4 and TRBJ2-6, the full variable domain reads ETGVTQSPTHLIKTRGQQVTLRCSSQSGHNTVSWYQQALGQGPQFIFQYYREEENGRGNFPPRFSGLQFPNYSSELNVNALELDDSALYLCASSLDSGANVLTFGAGSRLTVL.

By share, this clonotype counts as medium-sized. CDR3 sequence (DNA): TGCAGTGCTAGAGTAGAGTACACAGATACGCAGTATTTT. Protein: CSARVEYTDTQYF. The chain carries TRBV20-1 and TRBJ2-3; D is unresolved. Between the trimmed V and J ends, which lost 1 base and 2 bases, there was a span of 7 bases. CDR3 length equals 13 residues. Germline CDR1 and CDR2: DFQATT and SNEGSKA (reference sequence).

This clonotype appeared many times. J is TRBJ1-2 and V is TRBV28, with D unclear. This CDR3 contains 14 residues. Germline values: CDR1 MDHEN, CDR2 SYDVKM. The V and J ends lost 2 bases and 4 bases respectively, with 11 bases between them. The CDR3: CASSLEGGVYGYTF. The CDR3, as DNA: TGTGCCAGCAGTTTAGAGGGAGGAGTCTATGGCTACACCTTC.

This clonotype was counted many times. The J gene is TRBJ1-1, the V gene TRBV28; D gene uncertain. Germline CDR1 and CDR2: MDHEN and SYDVKM. CDR3 size: 14 residues. The V and J ends lost 3 bases and 10 bases respectively, with 18 bases between them. CDR3 region: CASSLTTAGSRAFF. CDR3 in DNA: TGTGCCAGCAGTTTGACGACGGCGGGATCTCGAGCTTTCTTT.

This clonotype appeared many times. V gene TRBV5-6 combines with J gene TRBJ1-2, with TRBD1 matching 10 bases. The V and J ends lost 4 bases and 8 bases, in that order; junction bases with no gene match: 11. The CDR3 length is 15 residues. Germline CDR1 SGHDT, CDR2 YYEEEE. The CDR3 sequence: CASSPGGRTGGGYTF. In nucleotides, the CDR3 is TGTGCCAGCAGCCCGGGCGGCCGGACAGGGGGAGGCTACACCTTC.

This clonotype was seen repeatedly, ten times or more. This sequence joins TRBV2 and TRBJ2-1; no firm D call. The CDR3 totals 12 residues. Germline V lookup: CDR1 SNHLY, CDR2 FYNNEI. Trimming cost V 2 bases and J 5 bases, with 4 bases left between them. This CDR3 reads CASSERDNEQFF. The CDR3 coding sequence is TGTGCCAGCAGTGAACGGGACAATGAGCAGTTCTTC.

This clonotype was seen ten or more times. This sequence joins TRBV28 and TRBJ2-7; D gene ambiguous. Looked up from germline, CDR1 is MDHEN and CDR2 is SYDVKM. V shed 3 bases and J shed 6 bases, with 12 bases lying between them. The CDR3 is 13 residues long. CDR3 sequence reads: CASSLRSLGEQYF. CDR3 coding DNA: TGTGCCAGCAGTTTGCGGAGCCTTGGCGAGCAGTACTTC. The full variable domain, in which reference TRBV28 and TRBJ2-7 provide the parts outside the CDR3, is DVKVTQSSRYLVKRTGEKVFLECVQDMDHENMFWYRQDPGLGLRLIYFSYDVKMKEKGDIPEGYSVSREKKERFSLILESASTNQTSMYLCASSLRSLGEQYFGPGTRLTVT.

This clonotype has a count of ten or more. The chain is built from TRBV7-2 and TRBJ2-3; TRBD1 matches 8 bases. The CDR3 totals 18 residues. CDR1 and CDR2 (germline): SGHTA, FQGNSA. V shed 1 base and J 1 base; nucleotides not matched to a gene: 10. CDR3 nucleotide sequence: TGTGCCAGCAGCTTAGGCTCCTTCCCGGGACAGGGCACAGATACGCAGTATTTT. Its translation: CASSLGSFPGQGTDTQYF.

This clonotype came up many times. This chain joins TRBV28 and TRBJ1-2; D is unresolved. There are 12 residues in the CDR3. The ends were cut back, 5 bases at V and 5 bases at J, with 9 bases in the middle. Germline V lookup: CDR1 MDHEN, CDR2 SYDVKM. The CDR3 here is CASSESSYGYTF. CDR3 DNA sequence: TGTGCCAGCAGTGAGTCCAGTTATGGCTACACCTTC.

This clonotype was counted between two and nine times. This chain uses TRBV6-1 with TRBJ2-2; 9 bases are a match to TRBD2. After removal of 7 bases from V and 3 bases from J, the junction contained 9 bases not matched to a gene. Per germline, CDR1 MNHNS and CDR2 SASEGT. The CDR3 loop spans 16 amino acids. This CDR3 is CASTRAGGWDTGELFF. The CDR3 nucleotides are TGTGCCAGCACCCGAGCGGGGGGCTGGGACACCGGGGAGCTGTTTTTT.

This clonotype was counted ten times or more. This rearrangement joins TRBV4-3 to TRBJ2-3; 10 bases are shared with TRBD1. Germline V lookup: CDR1 LGHNA, CDR2 YSLEER. V trimming: 8 bases; J trimming: 1 base; junction bases outside the gene matches: 6. The CDR3 covers 15 residues. The CDR3 sequence: CASGAGTGGTDTQYF. CDR3 sequence (DNA): TGCGCCAGCGGGGCCGGGACAGGGGGCACAGATACGCAGTATTTT.

The J gene is TRBJ2-2, the V gene TRBV6-2 or TRBV6-3, with TRBD2 matching 13 bases. The ends lost 4 bases at V and 4 bases at J; junction bases unmatched: 6. This CDR3 contains 17 residues. The germline CDR1 and CDR2 sequences are MNHEY and SVGEGT. CDR3 DNA: TGTGCCAGCAGTTTACTAGCGGGAGGGCCGGGCACCGGGGAGCTGTTTTTT. As protein: CASSLLAGGPGTGELFF.